Presented here are 12 T cell receptor beta chains from one specimen sequenced in a study of beta chain features in type 1 diabetes (dated by TCRdb to the late 2010s). Receptors were amplified or captured by the immunoSEQ multiplex PCR assay. The entire isolated RNA was reverse transcribed using the High Capacity cDNA Reverse Transcription Kit, and thus expressed TCRB transcripts were sequenced. TCRdb obtained this table from immuneACCESS and retained in-frame rearrangements with V and J assigned. These tables miss some clones; where compared with another copy, unresolved V genes account for less than half of the shortfall, and the remainder is unexplained. The sample contains around 500,000 clones, 30% of them found a single time. 0.05% to 0.065% of the sample rests with the top ten. The sequenced sample consisted of naive CD4+ T cells from blood. The cell subset or site label corresponds to: true naive CD4+ T cells. All receptors come from a man aged 18 to 30 in good health.

This chain joins TRBV4-2 and TRBJ2-1; TRBD2 matches 9 bases. Per germline, CDR1 LGHNA and CDR2 YNFKEQ. The CDR3 runs 17 residues. V was pared by 2 bases and J by 6 bases, with 11 bases of the junction left unmatched. CDR3 loop: CASSQQSASGNLNEQFF. The CDR3, as DNA: TGTGCCAGCAGCCAACAGTCGGCTAGCGGGAACCTCAATGAGCAGTTCTTC.

Only a few counts were recorded for this clone. The chain couples TRBV30 to TRBJ1-2; 8 bases map to TRBD1. Germline V gene lookup returns CDR1 GTSNPN and CDR2 SVGIG (reference sequence). CDR3 length equals 13 residues. V was clipped by 5 bases and J by 4 bases; unmatched bases: 6. The CDR3 spells CAWEDRVGYGYTF. The CDR3 region has the DNA TGTGCCTGGGAGGACAGGGTGGGCTATGGCTACACCTTC.

The gene calls are TRBV7-6 and TRBJ2-2; no firm D call. Trimming removed 6 bases from V and 7 bases from J, with 18 bases in between. The germline V gene has CDR1 SGHVS and CDR2 FNYEAQ. This CDR3 contains 15 residues. CDR3 in amino acids: CASSSLAGEVGELFF. DNA of the CDR3: TGTGCCAGCAGTTCACTCGCTGGTGAAGTCGGGGAGCTGTTTTTT.

This chain links TRBV30 with TRBJ2-3; 14 bases line up with TRBD2. CDR1 is GTSNPN, CDR2 SVGIG, per germline (reference sequence). V was pared by 5 bases and J by 1 base, with 5 bases of the junction left unmatched. The CDR3 spans 16 residues. The DNA for the CDR3 is TGTGCCTGGGGGGGACTAGCGGGAGCGGGCACAGATACGCAGTATTTT. This codes for CAWGGLAGAGTDTQYF.

The chain combines TRBV4-2 with TRBJ2-7, with 9 nucleotides matching TRBD2. Germline V gene lookup returns CDR1 LGHNA and CDR2 YNFKEQ. There are 17 residues in the CDR3. Trimming took 0 bases from V and 3 from J; bases not matched to a gene: 9. Written as DNA, the CDR3 is TGTGCCAGCAGCCAAGATTTGTTACCTAGCGGGGACTACGAGCAGTACTTC. As protein: CASSQDLLPSGDYEQYF.

This clone was recorded a few times. CDR3 sequence reads: CASSQDPGTSYGYTF. CDR3 bases: TGCGCCAGCAGCCAAGACCCAGGGACTTCCTATGGCTACACCTTC. This chain joins TRBV4-3 and TRBJ1-2, with D possibly being TRBD1 (5 bases). The CDR3 length is 15 residues. The germline CDR1 and CDR2 sequences are LGHNA and YSLEER. The ends were cut back, 0 bases at V and 4 bases at J, with 12 bases in the middle.

This sequence joins TRBV2 and TRBJ2-7, with D uncertain. Trimming left V 7 bases short and J 0 bases short, with 19 bases between. This CDR3 has 16 residues. CDR1 SNHLY and CDR2 FYNNEI come from the germline V gene. CDR3 nucleotides: TGTGCCAGCACTCTGGGCCTGGCAGGCCTCTCCTACGAGCAGTACTTC. This codes for CASTLGLAGLSYEQYF.

This clone was recorded a few times. This chain uses TRBV30 with TRBJ2-1; 8 bases are a match to TRBD1. The CDR3 is 14 residues long. With 5 bases clipped from V and 5 bases from J, the junction kept 8 bases outside the gene matches. Germline V gives CDR1 GTSNPN, CDR2 SVGIG (reference sequence). This CDR3 reads CAWYGPRGHNEQFF. CDR3 DNA: TGTGCCTGGTATGGACCCAGGGGGCACAATGAGCAGTTCTTC.

V is TRBV27 and J is TRBJ2-7; 7 bases agree with TRBD1. V shed 6 bases, J shed 6 bases, and the junction held 8 bases outside the gene matches. This CDR3 contains 13 residues. Per germline, CDR1 MNHEY and CDR2 SMNVEV (reference sequence). The DNA for the CDR3 is TGTGCCAGCAGCCCAGACAGGGCGGGCGAGCAGTACTTC. The encoded protein is CASSPDRAGEQYF.

Details on this clone: The sample contains more than one DNA sequence encoding this CDR3. The chain carries TRBV28 and TRBJ2-7, with D tentatively TRBD2 (6 bases). V was trimmed by 2 bases and J by 4 bases, leaving 6 bases between them. Germline V gives CDR1 MDHEN, CDR2 SYDVKM. The CDR3 consists of 12 residues. CDR3 DNA sequence: TGTGCCAGCAGTTTAAGCGGGTACGAGCAGTACTTC. Its translation: CASSLSGYEQYF.

V and J are TRBV28 and TRBJ2-7; D possibly corresponds to TRBD1 (5 bases). V lost 4 bases and J lost 10, with 11 bases in between. The CDR3 has 11 residues. Germline V gene data show CDR1 as MDHEN and CDR2 as SYDVKM. The CDR3 region is CASSSPQGQYF. The CDR3 DNA sequence: TGTGCCAGCAGTTCCCCTCAGGGCCAGTACTTC.

V gene TRBV9 combines with J gene TRBJ2-7, with a tentative D call TRBD1 (6 bases). V was trimmed by 0 bases and J by 5 bases, leaving 12 bases between them. CDR1 and CDR2 (germline): SGDLS, YYNGEE. The CDR3 runs to 14 residues. CDR3 sequence reads: CASSVAPGVHEQYF. CDR3 DNA: TGTGCCAGCAGCGTAGCCCCAGGGGTGCACGAGCAGTACTTC.